The 19 T cell receptor beta chains below were found in one sample sequenced in a study of neoadjuvant anti-PD-1 for oral cavity cancer (dated by TCRdb to the early 2020s). In the paper's terms, the time point label means: before neoadjuvant nivolumab. Library creation used the immunoSEQ multiplex PCR assay. This is the immuneACCESS table as TCRdb keeps it, with only in-frame sequences that have V and J called. A part of the clones is gone; compared with another copy, unresolved V genes explain less than half, and the rest is unexplained. The sample includes tens of thousands of clones, with around 88% observed a single time. 3% to 4% of the sample is in the top ten clones. The sequenced sample was PBMCs, obtained before nivolumab (anti-PD-1) treatment. These TCRs come from a person between 40 and 85 years old with oral cavity squamous cell carcinoma.

The chain has TRBV7-2 and TRBJ2-7, with 7 bases fitting TRBD1. V gave up 1 base and J gave up 2 bases; unmatched junction bases: 2. The CDR3 contains 14 residues. The germline CDR1 and CDR2 sequences are SGHTA and FQGNSA. CDR3 region: CASSLVQGTYEQYF. The CDR3 nucleotides read TGTGCCAGCAGCTTAGTACAGGGGACCTACGAGCAGTACTTC.

This chain connects TRBV28 to TRBJ1-2; 10 nucleotides agree with TRBD1. Germline trimming cut 5 bases from V and 3 bases from J; bases unmatched to any gene: 3. Germline CDR1 and CDR2: MDHEN and SYDVKM. The CDR3 has 14 residues. The CDR3 region is CASSNGQGDYGYTF. CDR3 nucleotides: TGTGCCAGCAGTAACGGACAGGGGGACTATGGCTACACCTTC.

This sequence joins TRBV18 and TRBJ1-1; no firm D call. This CDR3 contains 13 residues. The V and J ends lost 2 bases and 3 bases respectively, with 7 bases between them. CDR1 and CDR2 (germline): KGHSH, LQKENI. The CDR3 spells CASSPGSDTEAFF. For the CDR3, the DNA is TGTGCCAGCTCACCAGGGTCGGACACTGAAGCTTTCTTT.

This chain links TRBV23-1 with TRBJ1-5, with a tentative D call TRBD1 (5 bases). TRBV23-1 is reported as an ORF; its role is uncertain. V lost 11 bases, J lost 1 base, and 33 bases lay in between. This CDR3 comprises 20 residues. This CDR3 is CARRGGLKEGPPPSNQPQHF. The DNA for the CDR3 is TGCGCCCGACGGGGTGGGTTAAAGGAGGGGCCCCCCCCCAGCAATCAGCCCCAGCATTTT.

The V gene is TRBV7-9, the J gene TRBJ1-4, with unresolved D. CDR3 size: 12 residues. The germline CDR1 and CDR2 sequences are SEHNR and FQNEAQ (reference sequence). The germline V and J ends were trimmed by 3 bases and 7 bases, with 6 bases remaining between them. Here the CDR3 reads CASSLTSEKLFF. Written as DNA, the CDR3 is TGTGCCAGCAGCTTGACCAGTGAAAAACTGTTTTTT.

The chain joins TRBV30 to TRBJ1-4, with unresolved D. Germline CDR1 reads GTSNPN; CDR2 reads SVGIG (reference sequence). V was pared by 0 bases and J by 1 base, with 6 bases between. This CDR3 contains 14 residues. The CDR3 is CAWSVALTNEKLFF. CDR3 nucleotides: TGTGCCTGGAGTGTTGCCCTAACTAATGAAAAACTGTTTTTT.

This clone was detected a few times. The genes are TRBV4-2 and TRBJ1-4; D might be TRBD1 (6 bases). This CDR3 is 18 amino acids long. V was trimmed by 2 bases and J by 7 bases, leaving 23 bases between them. CDR1 and CDR2 from the germline V gene are LGHNA and YNFKEQ. CDR3 sequence reads: CASSQLDRLQKKSEKLFF. In DNA form, the CDR3 reads TGTGCCAGCAGCCAACTCGACAGGCTCCAGAAGAAAAGTGAAAAACTGTTTTTT.

The rearrangement links TRBV10-1 to TRBJ2-5; D may be TRBD2 (5 bases). The CDR3 runs to 12 residues. Between the trimmed V and J ends, which lost 3 bases and 7 bases, there was a span of 9 bases. From germline, CDR1 is WNHNN and CDR2 SYGVQD (reference sequence). The CDR3 DNA is TGCGCCAGCAGTGAAAACGGAGGGACCCAGTACTTC. It encodes CASSENGGTQYF.

V gene TRBV7-8 combines with J gene TRBJ2-1; 9 nucleotides agree with TRBD1. With 4 bases clipped from V and 5 bases from J, the junction kept 6 bases outside the gene matches. The CDR3 runs 15 residues. In germline, CDR1 is SGHVS, CDR2 FQNEAQ. The CDR3, as DNA: TGTGCCAGCAGCTCCAGGGGACAGGGCCACAATGAGCAGTTCTTC. Protein sequence: CASSSRGQGHNEQFF.

This clone has a handful of counts. The rearrangement uses TRBV25-1 and TRBJ1-1; D possibly corresponds to TRBD1 (6 bases). Germline V lookup: CDR1 MGHDK, CDR2 SYGVNS. The CDR3 length is 15 residues. Trimming removed 1 base from V and 5 bases from J, with 14 bases in between. The CDR3 region is CASSESSTGRTEAFF. As DNA, the CDR3 is TGTGCCAGCAGTGAATCGAGCACAGGGAGGACTGAAGCTTTCTTT. Together with reference TRBV25-1 and TRBJ1-1, the CDR3 gives the full variable domain: EADIYQTPRYLVIGTGKKITLECSQTMGHDKMYWYQQDPGMELHLIHYSYGVNSTEKGDLSSESTVSRIRTEHFPLTLESARPSHTSQYLCASSESSTGRTEAFFGQGTRLTVV.

This clone has just a few counts. The chain is built from TRBV6-4 and TRBJ2-6, with D uncertain. The germline gives CDR1 MRHNA, CDR2 SNTAGT. V was pared by 0 bases and J by 4 bases, with 16 bases between. The CDR3 is made up of 18 amino acids. The CDR3 DNA reads as TGTGCCAGCAGTGACTCGACCACATCGACAAGCGGGGCCAACGTCCTGACTTTC. Protein product: CASSDSTTSTSGANVLTF.

The J gene is TRBJ2-2, the V gene TRBV9; the D gene is possibly TRBD2 (6 bases). CDR1 is SGDLS, CDR2 YYNGEE, per germline. CDR3 size: 15 residues. The ends were cut back, 2 bases at V and 5 bases at J, with 13 bases in the middle. CDR3 coding DNA: TGTGCCAGCAGCGTCCGCGGGGCGGGGACCGGGGAGCTGTTTTTT. Translation gives CASSVRGAGTGELFF. The whole variable domain, filled in from reference TRBV9 and TRBJ2-2, reads DSGVTQTPKHLITATGQRVTLRCSPRSGDLSVYWYQQSLDQGLQFLIQYYNGEERAKGNILERFSAQQFPDLHSELNLSSLELGDSALYFCASSVRGAGTGELFFGEGSRLTVL.

V gene TRBV11-2 combines with J gene TRBJ2-1, with 7 bases lining up with TRBD2. The CDR3 runs to 15 residues. The germline V gene encodes CDR1 SGHAT and CDR2 FQNNGV. J lost 2 bases, V lost 4 bases, and 5 bases had no gene match. The CDR3 coding sequence is TGTGCCAGCAGCTCGGGGGGAGGGACCTACAATGAGCAGTTCTTC. Translating it yields CASSSGGGTYNEQFF.

V is TRBV12-5 and J is TRBJ2-6; no firm D call. The CDR3 extends over 12 amino acids. The ends were cut back, 1 base at V and 13 bases at J, with 8 bases in the middle. Per germline, CDR1 LGHNT and CDR2 FRNRAP. The CDR3 spells CASGLDDRVLTF. In DNA form, the CDR3 reads TGTGCTAGTGGTTTGGATGACCGTGTCCTGACTTTC.

This clone has just one count. The chain joins TRBV7-6 to TRBJ2-6; no clear D gene. Trimming stripped 3 bases from V and 0 bases from J, with 15 bases between. This CDR3 has 18 residues. Germline CDR1 reads SGHVS; CDR2 reads FNYEAQ. The CDR3 DNA is TGTGCCAGCAGCTTTCCTTATTCGGCAAGCTCTGGGGCCAACGTCCTGACTTTC. Protein: CASSFPYSASSGANVLTF. Variable domain in full (rest from reference TRBV7-6 and TRBJ2-6): GAGVSQSPRYKVTKRGQDVALRCDPISGHVSLYWYRQALGQGPEFLTYFNYEAQQDKSGLPNDRFSAERPEGSISTLTIQRTEQRDSAMYRCASSFPYSASSGANVLTFGAGSRLTVL.

The chain combines TRBV19 with TRBJ1-5, with D perhaps matching TRBD1 (5 bases). The CDR3 totals 15 residues. Trimming left V 0 bases short and J 4 bases short, with 10 bases between. Germline lookup yields CDR1 LNHDA and CDR2 SQIVND (reference sequence). CDR3 coding DNA: TGTGCCAGTAGTATAGAAGGAGGGGAGAATCAGCCCCAGCATTTT. This translates into CASSIEGGENQPQHF.

Notes on this clone: Other DNA variants within this sample encode the same CDR3. The rearrangement joins TRBV5-4 to TRBJ2-2; TRBD2 matches at 8 bases. The V gene's germline CDR1 is SGHNT and CDR2 YYREEE (reference sequence). The V and J ends lost 0 bases and 4 bases, in that order; junction bases with no gene match: 2. This CDR3 comprises 15 residues. The CDR3 DNA sequence: TGTGCCAGCAGCTTGGCGGGAGGGGGCACCGGGGAGCTGTTTTTT. It yields the protein CASSLAGGGTGELFF. Variable domain in full (rest from reference TRBV5-4 and TRBJ2-2): ETGVTQSPTHLIKTRGQQVTLRCSSQSGHNTVSWYQQALGQGPQFIFQYYREEENGRGNFPPRFSGLQFPNYSSELNVNALELDDSALYLCASSLAGGGTGELFFGEGSRLTVL.

This clone was counted once. The CDR3 loop is CASSPGEANSPLHF. DNA of the CDR3: TGCGCCAGCAGCCCCGGCGAAGCAAATTCACCCCTCCACTTT. The gene calls are TRBV5-1 and TRBJ1-6; D is ambiguous. This CDR3 spans 14 amino acids. CDR1 SGHRS and CDR2 YFSETQ come from the germline V gene. V was clipped by 4 bases and J by 7 bases, with 12 bases between them.

The chain carries TRBV27 and TRBJ1-4; TRBD1 matches at 10 bases. The CDR3 runs 14 residues. After removal of 5 bases from V and 8 bases from J, the junction contained 5 bases not matched to a gene. CDR1 and CDR2 (germline): MNHEY, SMNVEV (reference sequence). In DNA, the CDR3 is TGTGCCAGCAGTCCCGGGACAGGGGTAGAAAAACTGTTTTTT. The encoded protein is CASSPGTGVEKLFF.